The 17 T cell receptor beta chains below come from one sample, sequenced in a study of PD-1 blockade in mismatch repair-deficient tumors. The repertoire was sequenced with immunoSEQ multiplex PCR; TCRdb's copy has only in-frame clones and lacks some. The table shows approximately 100,000 clones, with 70% to 85% occurring only once. Source: peripheral blood, taken 36 weeks after starting pembrolizumab. The receptor source for this set is an adult with mismatch repair-deficient cancer.

The V and J genes are TRBV11-2 and TRBJ2-7, with 7 bases identical to TRBD1. Unmatched junction bases numbered 8, after V lost 1 base and J lost 2 bases. Germline V gene lookup returns CDR1 SGHAT and CDR2 FQNNGV. This CDR3 has 16 residues. The CDR3 region has the DNA TGTGCCAGCAGCTTAGGCCAGGGGGTAGTCACCTACGAGCAGTACTTC. Its translation is CASSLGQGVVTYEQYF. Drawing the rest from reference TRBV11-2 and TRBJ2-7, the complete variable domain is EAGVAQSPRYKIIEKRQSVAFWCNPISGHATLYWYQQILGQGPKLLIQFQNNGVVDDSQLPKDRFSAERLKGVDSTLKIQPAKLEDSAVYLCASSLGQGVVTYEQYFGPGTRLTVT.

This chain links TRBV11-2 with TRBJ1-4; D unresolved. The CDR3 has 13 amino acids. CDR1 is SGHAT and CDR2 is FQNNGV in the germline V gene. V was pared by 6 bases and J by 4 bases, with 9 bases between. As DNA, the CDR3 is TGTGCCAGCAGGGAGAGTTATAATGAAAAACTGTTTTTT. It yields the protein CASRESYNEKLFF.

This clone was found a few times. CDR3 in DNA: TGTGCCAGCAGCGTAGCTATGACCGGGGAGCTGTTTTTT. It specifies CASSVAMTGELFF. The rearrangement joins TRBV9 to TRBJ2-2, with D unclear. The CDR3 has 13 amino acids. Trimming took 0 bases from V and 5 from J, leaving 5 bases between them. The germline V gene has CDR1 SGDLS and CDR2 YYNGEE.

This clone occurred a few times. The V gene is TRBV25-1, the J gene TRBJ1-2; perhaps TRBD1 as D (5 bases). Between the trimmed V and J ends, which lost 5 bases and 1 base, there was a span of 14 bases. CDR1 and CDR2 from the germline V gene are MGHDK and SYGVNS. The CDR3 extends over 15 amino acids. The CDR3 loop reads CASSKPGSGNYGYTF. The CDR3 nucleotides are TGTGCCAGCAGTAAGCCAGGGTCTGGTAACTATGGCTACACCTTC.

The V call is TRBV7-3, the J call TRBJ1-1; 7 bases fit TRBD1. V was clipped by 4 bases and J by 6 bases; unmatched bases: 8. Germline V lookup: CDR1 SGHTA, CDR2 FQGTGA. The CDR3 contains 14 residues. CDR3 sequence (DNA): TGTGCCAGCAGCTCCACTGGGACAGTTTCTGAAGCTTTCTTT. It yields the protein CASSSTGTVSEAFF.

CDR3 DNA: TGTGCCAGCAGCTTATTAGGAGGTCAGACCCAGTACTTC. Its protein is CASSLLGGQTQYF. The V and J genes are TRBV7-9 and TRBJ2-5; the D gene is possibly TRBD2 (5 bases). There are 13 residues in the CDR3. Germline V gene data show CDR1 as SEHNR and CDR2 as FQNEAQ (reference sequence). V lost 2 bases to trimming and J lost 6 bases, with 10 bases between them.

This clone turned up a few times. The chain combines TRBV28 with TRBJ1-5; D not resolved. The CDR3 is 12 residues long. V lost 1 base to trimming and J lost 7 bases, with 5 bases between them. From germline, CDR1 is MDHEN and CDR2 SYDVKM. CDR3 nucleotide sequence: TGTGCCAGCAGTTTATTGCAACAGCCCCAGCATTTT. This encodes CASSLLQQPQHF.

The genes are TRBV9 and TRBJ2-4, with D perhaps TRBD1 or TRBD2 (6 bases each). V was clipped by 3 bases and J by 13 bases, with 14 bases between them. Germline lookup yields CDR1 SGDLS and CDR2 YYNGEE. The CDR3 contains 12 residues. CDR3 sequence: CASSDPMGGQYF. The CDR3 DNA follows: TGTGCCAGCAGCGACCCCATGGGGGGCCAGTACTTC.

The chain recombines TRBV18 with TRBJ1-1; D is uncertain. V lost 4 bases to trimming and J lost 7 bases, with 16 bases between them. Germline loops: CDR1 KGHSH, CDR2 LQKENI. The length of the CDR3 is 14 residues. CDR3: CASSLRSDFLEAFF. CDR3 nucleotides: TGTGCCAGCTCACTCCGCTCCGACTTTCTTGAAGCTTTCTTT.

The genes are TRBV30 and TRBJ1-4, with D possibly TRBD1 on 6 matching bases. CDR3 size: 13 residues. V lost 3 bases and J lost 4, with 9 bases in between. In germline, CDR1 is GTSNPN, CDR2 SVGIG (reference sequence). The CDR3 sequence: CAWSGQYNEKLFF. In nucleotides, the CDR3 is TGTGCCTGGAGCGGACAGTATAATGAAAAACTGTTTTTT.

This clone was observed once. The rearrangement links TRBV9 to TRBJ1-5; 7 bases agree with TRBD1. V shed 4 bases, J shed 7 bases, and the junction held 8 bases outside the gene matches. Germline V gives CDR1 SGDLS, CDR2 YYNGEE. The CDR3 spans 14 residues. For the CDR3, the DNA is TGTGCCAGCAGCCCAGGGGGGACGGGGCAGCCCCAGCATTTT. Its translation: CASSPGGTGQPQHF.

The J gene is TRBJ1-1, the V gene TRBV5-5; TRBD1 is a possible D gene (5 bases). Trimming stripped 3 bases from V and 1 base from J, with 16 bases between. The CDR3 extends over 16 amino acids. Germline V gene lookup returns CDR1 SGHKS and CDR2 YYEKEE (reference sequence). CDR3 in DNA: TGTGCCAGCAGCTGGACATCGGGGCAGGCGAACACTGAAGCTTTCTTT. Protein: CASSWTSGQANTEAFF.

J is TRBJ1-4 and V is TRBV5-1, with unresolved D. This CDR3 spans 20 amino acids. Germline CDR1 SGHRS, CDR2 YFSETQ. With 0 bases removed from V and 1 base from J, the gap between germline ends came to 22 bases. The DNA of the CDR3 is TGCGCCAGCAGCTTGGAATTCTCTCTACGCCCCGAGGGAACTAATGAAAAACTGTTTTTT. Its translation: CASSLEFSLRPEGTNEKLFF. The whole variable domain, remainder taken from reference TRBV5-1 and TRBJ1-4, is KAGVTQTPRYLIKTRGQQVTLSCSPISGHRSVSWYQQTPGQGLQFLFEYFSETQRNKGNFPGRFSGRQFSNSRSEMNVSTLELGDSALYLCASSLEFSLRPEGTNEKLFFGSGTQLSVL.

V and J are TRBV5-4 and TRBJ2-5, with 13 positions matching TRBD2. V trimming: 3 bases; J trimming: 2 bases; junction bases outside the gene matches: 10. The CDR3 length is 18 residues. CDR1 is SGHNT, CDR2 YYREEE, per germline (reference sequence). As DNA, the CDR3 is TGTGCCAGCAGCTCATGGACTAGCGGGAGCTTGGGTCAAGAGACCCAGTACTTC. This translates into CASSSWTSGSLGQETQYF. Drawing the rest from reference TRBV5-4 and TRBJ2-5, the complete variable domain is ETGVTQSPTHLIKTRGQQVTLRCSSQSGHNTVSWYQQALGQGPQFIFQYYREEENGRGNFPPRFSGLQFPNYSSELNVNALELDDSALYLCASSSWTSGSLGQETQYFGPGTRLLVL.

This sequence joins TRBV5-1 and TRBJ2-6, with D uncertain. The V gene lost 4 bases and the J gene lost 3 bases, with 14 bases spanning the gap. The CDR3 totals 16 residues. Per germline, CDR1 SGHRS and CDR2 YFSETQ. The CDR3 coding sequence is TGCGCCAGCAGCCGTGCCCCTTCTGATGGGGCCAACGTCCTGACTTTC. As protein: CASSRAPSDGANVLTF. Filled out from reference TRBV5-1 and TRBJ2-6, the complete variable domain reads KAGVTQTPRYLIKTRGQQVTLSCSPISGHRSVSWYQQTPGQGLQFLFEYFSETQRNKGNFPGRFSGRQFSNSRSEMNVSTLELGDSALYLCASSRAPSDGANVLTFGAGSRLTVL.

Here the CDR3 reads CAWSAENTEAFF. CDR3 bases: TGTGCCTGGAGTGCAGAGAACACTGAAGCTTTCTTT. V and J are TRBV30 and TRBJ1-1; D call uncertain. CDR1 is GTSNPN, CDR2 SVGIG, per germline (reference sequence). V was shortened by 1 base and J by 1 base, with 4 bases between the two germline ends. The length of the CDR3 is 12 residues. Full variable domain (missing parts from reference TRBV30 and TRBJ1-1): SQTIHQWPATLVQPVGSPLSLECTVEGTSNPNLYWYRQAAGRGLQLLFYSVGIGQISSEVPQNLSASRPQDRQFILSSKKLLLSDSGFYLCAWSAENTEAFFGQGTRLTVV.

This clone was seen a handful of times. The chain links TRBV5-1 to TRBJ2-7, with no clear D. The V gene's germline CDR1 is SGHRS and CDR2 YFSETQ. This CDR3 is 11 amino acids long. The V gene lost 2 bases and the J gene lost 5 bases, with 5 bases spanning the gap. CDR3 nucleotide sequence: TGCGCCAGCAGCTTAGGCCACGAGCAGTACTTC. It codes for CASSLGHEQYF.